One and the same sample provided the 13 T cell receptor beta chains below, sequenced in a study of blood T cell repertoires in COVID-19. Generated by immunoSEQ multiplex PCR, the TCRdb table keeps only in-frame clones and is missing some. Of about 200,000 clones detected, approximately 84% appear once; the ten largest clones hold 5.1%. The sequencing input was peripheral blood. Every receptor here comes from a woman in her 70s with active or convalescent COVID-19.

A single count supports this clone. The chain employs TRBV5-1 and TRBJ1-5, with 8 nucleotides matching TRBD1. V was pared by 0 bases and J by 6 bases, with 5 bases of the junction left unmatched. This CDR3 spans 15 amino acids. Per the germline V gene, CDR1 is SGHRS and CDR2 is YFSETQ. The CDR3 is CASSLGQGAGQPQHF. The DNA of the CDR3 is TGCGCCAGCAGCTTGGGGCAGGGGGCGGGTCAGCCCCAGCATTTT.

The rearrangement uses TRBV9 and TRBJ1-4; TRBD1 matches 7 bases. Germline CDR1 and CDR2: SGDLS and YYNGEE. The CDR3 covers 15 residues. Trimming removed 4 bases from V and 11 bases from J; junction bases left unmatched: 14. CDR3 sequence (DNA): TGTGCCAGCAGCACTTCCGGGACAGTCGGTGGGAAACTGTTTTTT. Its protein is CASSTSGTVGGKLFF.

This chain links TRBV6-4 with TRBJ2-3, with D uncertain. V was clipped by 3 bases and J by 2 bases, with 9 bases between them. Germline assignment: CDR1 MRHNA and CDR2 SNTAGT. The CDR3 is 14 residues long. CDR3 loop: CASSENFPTDTQYF. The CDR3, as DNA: TGTGCCAGCAGTGAAAACTTTCCCACAGATACGCAGTATTTT.

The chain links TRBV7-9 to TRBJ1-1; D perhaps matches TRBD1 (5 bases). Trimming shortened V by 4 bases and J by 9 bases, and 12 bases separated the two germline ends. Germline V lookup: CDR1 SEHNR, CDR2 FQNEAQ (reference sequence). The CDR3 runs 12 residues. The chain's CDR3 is CASSSGLPKAFF. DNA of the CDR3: TGTGCCAGCAGCTCGGGACTGCCGAAAGCTTTCTTT.

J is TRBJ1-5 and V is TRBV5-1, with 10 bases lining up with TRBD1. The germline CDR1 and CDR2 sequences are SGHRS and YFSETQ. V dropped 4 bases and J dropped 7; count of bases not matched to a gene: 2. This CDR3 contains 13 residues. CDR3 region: CASSPGQGQPQHF. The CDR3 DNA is TGCGCCAGCAGCCCGGGACAGGGGCAGCCCCAGCATTTT.

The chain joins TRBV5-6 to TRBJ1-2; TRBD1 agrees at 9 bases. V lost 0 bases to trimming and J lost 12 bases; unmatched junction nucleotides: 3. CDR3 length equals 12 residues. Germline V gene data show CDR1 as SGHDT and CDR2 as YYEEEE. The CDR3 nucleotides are TGTGCCAGCAGCTTGGATAGGACAGGGGACACCTTC. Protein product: CASSLDRTGDTF.

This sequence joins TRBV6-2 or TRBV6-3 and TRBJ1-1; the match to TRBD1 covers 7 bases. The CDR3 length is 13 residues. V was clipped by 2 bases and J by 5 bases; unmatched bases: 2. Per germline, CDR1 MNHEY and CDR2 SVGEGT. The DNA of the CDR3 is TGTGCCAGCAGTTACGAGGGGGCAACTGAAGCTTTCTTT. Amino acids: CASSYEGATEAFF.

CDR3 DNA: TGCGCCAGCGGGACAGGGGTCTACAATGAGCAGTTCTTC. Its protein is CASGTGVYNEQFF. This chain links TRBV10-2 with TRBJ2-1; 10 nucleotides match TRBD1. From germline, CDR1 is WSHSY and CDR2 SAAADI. V gave up 8 bases and J gave up 3 bases; unmatched junction bases: 1. There are 13 residues in the CDR3.

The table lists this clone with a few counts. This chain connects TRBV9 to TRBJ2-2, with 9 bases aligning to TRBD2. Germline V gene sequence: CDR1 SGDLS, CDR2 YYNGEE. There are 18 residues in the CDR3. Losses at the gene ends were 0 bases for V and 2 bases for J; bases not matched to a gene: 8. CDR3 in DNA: TGTGCCAGCAGCGTAGTGCCCTCTAGCGGGACTAACACCGGGGAGCTGTTTTTT. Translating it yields CASSVVPSSGTNTGELFF.

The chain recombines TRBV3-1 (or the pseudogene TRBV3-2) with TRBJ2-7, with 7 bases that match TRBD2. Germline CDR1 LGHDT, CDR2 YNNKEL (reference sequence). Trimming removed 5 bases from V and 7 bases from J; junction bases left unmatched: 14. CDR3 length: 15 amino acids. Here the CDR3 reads CASSYETSSIGEQYF. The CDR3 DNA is TGTGCCAGCAGCTACGAGACTAGCTCCATAGGGGAGCAGTACTTC.

CDR3 sequence reads: CASSSDRTYGYTF. The CDR3, as DNA: TGTGCCAGCAGCTCGGACAGGACCTATGGCTACACCTTC. V usage is TRBV12-3 or TRBV12-4 and J usage is TRBJ1-2, with 7 bases identical to TRBD1. The CDR3 totals 13 residues. Trimming cost V 6 bases and J 4 bases; bases outside gene matches: 5.

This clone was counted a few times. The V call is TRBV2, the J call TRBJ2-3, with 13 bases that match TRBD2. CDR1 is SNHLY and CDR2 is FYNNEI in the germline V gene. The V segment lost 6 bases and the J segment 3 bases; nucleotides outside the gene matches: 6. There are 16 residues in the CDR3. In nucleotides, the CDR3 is TGTGCCAGCAGCGTTGGACTAGCGGGAGTAACAGATACGCAGTATTTT. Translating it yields CASSVGLAGVTDTQYF.

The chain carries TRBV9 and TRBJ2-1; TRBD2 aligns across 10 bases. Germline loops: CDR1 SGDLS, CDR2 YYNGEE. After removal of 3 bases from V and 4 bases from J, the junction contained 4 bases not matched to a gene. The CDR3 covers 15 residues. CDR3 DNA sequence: TGTGCCAGCAGCGCTCGGACTAGCGGTTACAATGAGCAGTTCTTC. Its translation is CASSARTSGYNEQFF.